This T cell receptor (beta chain) was recorded in a study of cytomegalovirus exposure and HLA in healthy donors (TCRdb year 2017). General notes on the study: According to an earlier analysis of a few hundred of the donors, about 179 million T cells yielded 117 million unique TCR beta sequences and around 280 Gb of sequence data. A later analysis re-analyzed previously published TCR beta repertoires from roughly 630 donors and added high-resolution HLA genotyping to study TCR occurrence patterns. The study aimed to test whether signatures of past pathogen exposure could be identified by cataloging public T cell receptors. High-throughput TCR immunosequencing, statistical association of individual TCRs with disease status, and machine learning were combined to predict cytomegalovirus infection status. Class I and class II HLA loci were covered by the typing at four-digit resolution. In an earlier analysis of over 550 of the donors, high-throughput TCR beta sequencing was used to judge whether each TCR beta V gene segment behaved as functional or pseudogenic. An early release that covered 500 to 800 HLA-typed donors contained approximately 300 gigabases of sequencing data and 80 million or so unique TCR sequences. The number of donors typed differed by locus, with roughly 629-640 for A, B, C, DRB1 and DQB1, around 500 for DQA1, nearly 610 for DPA1, and over 400 for DPB1. In a later genetic analysis, genome-wide SNP genotypes for 398 of the 666 donors were used, and that subset was treated as a discovery cohort. A separate validation cohort of over a hundred different subjects was used in addition to the roughly 620-subject first cohort. Among some 410 genotyped donors of the cohort, an average of approximately 220,000 unique TCR beta nucleotide sequences was sequenced per donor, of which 15% to 20% were non-productive. Roughly 5 DR-DQ haplotypes were treated as single units for association and clustering because of strong linkage in the cohort. Alongside the repertoire data, information on donor age, sex, ethnicity and CMV serostatus was compiled. Rather than drawing on any new phenotypic data, the later analysis identified candidate immune exposures from TCR beta sequences and the way those sequences occurred across donors. All discovery cohort repertoires had been generated using a single sequencing platform. The genetic ancestry cluster associated with self-reported Caucasian donors included about 84% of the 398 genotyped donors. The T cell repertoires of 700 or so subjects were profiled by immunosequencing and related to cytomegalovirus serostatus. The research as a whole found: Assigning TCR associations to individual alleles was difficult when HLA alleles, especially DR and DQ, strongly co-occurred. Compared with equally common non-associated chains, HLA-associated TCR beta chains in a later analysis were more clonally expanded and had lower generation probabilities. According to a later analysis, parvovirus B19, influenza, CMV and Epstein-Barr virus appeared linked to several top co-occurrence clusters. It was suggested by the authors that the approach could potentially be generalized to other disease states and immunological phenotypes. A further reported finding was that TCR beta sequences accurately predicted the HLA-A and HLA-B alleles for most subjects in the first cohort. Because counts were too low, more than 15 rarely observed V segments, including chromosome 9 orphons, were excluded from the earlier analysis of fewer than 650 of the donors. An earlier analysis of some 590 of the donors showed that most TCR beta V segments appeared in productive rearrangements either about 90% or about 30% of the time, which broadly matched IMGT annotations. The sequencing pipeline was judged likely to have produced a cluster of highly shared sequence variants as a technical artifact. Because HLA typing was unavailable for some donors at each locus, only the typed subset was used in association tests. The classifier was reported to diagnose cytomegalovirus status with high specificity and sensitivity in both the original cohort and the validation cohort. The study listed approximately 160 TCR beta chains as associated with cytomegalovirus. V-gene and J-gene trimming of TCR beta chains was associated with a missense DCLRE1C variant in a later genetic analysis, and the association was replicated in an independent cohort. Most CMV-associated TCR beta chains appeared to be HLA-restricted in a later analysis, and the HLA associations seemed to be driven largely by CMV exposure. According to a later genetic analysis, donors in an Asian-associated ancestry cluster had fewer N-insertions in productive TCRs than the approximately 710-donor mean. In vitro tests confirmed that three of the cytomegalovirus-associated TCR beta chains recognize cytomegalovirus antigens. CMV serostatus was the only immune exposure information available for the cohort. Linkage disequilibrium might explain the correlated functional status among segregating V segments, but an unknown experimental factor could not be ruled out. A later analysis found that TCR association rates varied across HLA loci, with DRB1 alleles showing the most associated TCRs and HLA-C alleles the fewest. In a later analysis, around 15,000 TCR beta sequences were associated with specific HLA alleles at a false discovery rate of 0.05. Most TCR sequences were seen in very few donors, while some public TCRs were found in many individuals. Sequencing depth was assumed to be roughly uniform across donors in the presence/absence analyses, though that assumption may not hold. In this cohort, only TCR beta chains were sequenced, and detectable features were limited by the absence of alpha or paired-chain data.

Receptor libraries were prepared by the immunoSEQ multiplex PCR assay. For the multiplex PCR, a mixture combining 60 forward primers for TCR Vbeta segments and 13 reverse primers for TCR Jbeta segments was used. Amplification of the CDR3 region of rearranged TCR beta genes was performed with a multiplex PCR assay on genomic DNA. Amplified TCR beta libraries were sequenced as 87-base-pair reads on the Illumina HiSeq System. The authors' analysis ran thus. A later analysis counted some 80 million unique TCR beta chains across the 666 repertoires, and around 9.9 million of these chains were shared by at least two donors. Raw reads were error-corrected and collapsed into unique sequences by a nearest-neighbor algorithm in which closely related sequences were merged to remove PCR and sequencing errors. To assign V, D and J gene segments, CDR3 sequences were aligned to IMGT reference sequences. For a sequence to be retained, a match of at least six nucleotides was required to both a V gene segment and a J gene segment. Rearrangements were called productive when the CDR3 lacked stop codons and stayed in frame with V and J; all others were non-productive. CDR3 was defined according to IMGT convention as the region running from the second conserved V-encoded cysteine to the conserved J-encoded phenylalanine. The earlier analysis of around 640 of the donors excluded sequences that lacked an unambiguous match to a single V gene segment. In an earlier analysis of roughly 600 of the donors, a V segment was called functional when productive rearrangements were above 56.7%, and segregating when the standard deviation between donors exceeded 5%. To diagnose cytomegalovirus status from the catalog of TCR beta chain sequences, a statistical classification framework was built. V and J gene assignment, in a later analysis, came from comparing TCR nucleotide sequences with IMGT/GENE-DB human TR gene sequences. In a later analysis, CDR3 sequences and most-parsimonious VDJ recombination scenarios were assigned using the TCRdist pipeline. In a later analysis, each TCR beta chain was defined by its CDR3 amino acid sequence together with its V-gene family, and reads without a unique V-gene family were excluded. In a later analysis, 500 to 650 highly shared, low-generation-probability nucleotide sequences were removed to address suspected cross-contamination and a sequencing artifact. In a later analysis, a clonal expansion index was calculated for each public chain from normalized within-repertoire ranks of inferred template counts. In a later analysis, generation probabilities were computed with a VDJ recombination model fitted to out-of-frame rearrangements, and the resulting probabilities were checked against IGoR. A later analysis scored TCR-TCR, TCR-HLA and TCR-CMV co-occurrence with hypergeometric tests, applying a repertoire-size bias correction to TCR pairs. A later analysis estimated false discovery rates by permuting HLA or CMV assignments 20 times. In a later analysis, co-occurring TCRs were grouped using DBSCAN, with TCRdist sequence similarity added in when clustering inside HLA-allele-positive subsets. Repertoires with fewer than 30,000 or more than 120,000 public chains were left out of co-occurrence clustering, as were five repertoires with anomalous nucleotide sharing. TCRdb took this table from immuneACCESS and kept in-frame rearrangements with V and J called. Such tables lack part of the clones; where checked against another copy, unresolved V genes explain under half of the gap, and the rest is unexplained. V and J calls and clone size are those listed in that table; D and trimming were worked out from the DNA. The sample table contains around 140,000 clones; only one count was recorded for approximately 70% of them. Of the sample, 2.1% falls within the top ten clones.

Regarding this clone: Its target antigen remains unknown. Base-call qualities are not available, and no considerably larger clone is one nucleotide away.

The cohort was made up of 500 to 800 healthy bone marrow donors. At the time of sampling, every cohort member was nominally healthy, though immune exposures that went unrecorded were likely present. The donor tested CMV seropositive, placing the donor among the roughly 300 seropositive members of the cohort. A peripheral blood sample was collected from each donor, and TCR beta sequencing was performed on peripheral blood mononuclear cells. Genomic DNA extraction from the blood cell samples was performed with the Qiagen DNeasy Blood Extraction Kit. Material: PBMCs. This receptor was obtained from a woman aged 60-75 years in good health and CMV-seropositive.

The DNA is TGTGCCAGCAGTTTAGTAGAGGGCTTGCGGGGCTACACCTTC. Its translation is CASSLVEGLRGYTF. The chain couples TRBV28 to TRBJ1-2; the D gene is not confidently resolved. From the cysteine up to the phenylalanine, the CDR3 has a length of 14 residues. Only CDR3 DNA remains: 42 bases, in frame from the first base. CDR1 and CDR2 were assigned from the germline V gene as MDHEN and SYDVKM. V loses 2 bases, J loses 8 bases, and the germline ends lie 15 bases apart.